This TCR beta chain originates from a study of Ad26.COV2.S vaccination and SARS-CoV-2 variants. Study in general: Once, or twice with 56 days between doses, Ad26.COV2.S was given intramuscularly. Notes on the study in general: Compared with placebo recipients, vaccine recipients had higher spike-specific TCR breadth.

Specified treatment: 19 received Ad26.COV2.S at low or high dose, single or two shots; about 5 received placebo; per-sample allocation not given. Each sample was drawn 63 days after the first injection (of vaccine or placebo). Of note for this clone: The antigen is not known.

The table came from immunoSEQ multiplex PCR; TCRdb's copy has only in-frame clones and leaves some out. The data hold about 350,000 clones, with around 90% observed a single time. This CDR3 comprises 13 residues. Looked up from germline, CDR1 is MNHEY and CDR2 is SVGAGI. V was cut by 6 bases and J by 8 bases, with 16 bases left in between. The origin of this receptor is a person aged 18-60 years who received the Ad26.COV2.S COVID-19 vaccine or a placebo. The V and J genes are TRBV6-5 and TRBJ1-2; D is unresolved. The input for sequencing was peripheral blood, taken in a trial of Ad26.COV2.S vaccine versus placebo. CDR3 sequence reads: CASRSPLTSGYTF. CDR3 nucleotide sequence: TGTGCCAGCAGATCGCCCCTGACCTCCGGCTACACCTTC.